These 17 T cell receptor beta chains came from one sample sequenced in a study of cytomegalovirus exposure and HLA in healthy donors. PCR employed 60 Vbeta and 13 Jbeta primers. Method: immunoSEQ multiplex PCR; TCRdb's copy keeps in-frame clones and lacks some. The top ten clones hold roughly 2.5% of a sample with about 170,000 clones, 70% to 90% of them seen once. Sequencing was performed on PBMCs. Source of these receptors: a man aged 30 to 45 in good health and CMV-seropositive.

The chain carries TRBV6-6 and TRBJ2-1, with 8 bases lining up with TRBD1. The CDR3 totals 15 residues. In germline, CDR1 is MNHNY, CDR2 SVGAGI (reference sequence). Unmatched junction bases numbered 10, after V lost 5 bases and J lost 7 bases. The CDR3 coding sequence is TGTGCCAGCAGTCTTGACAGGGGACCTAGAAATGAGCAGTTCTTC. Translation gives CASSLDRGPRNEQFF.

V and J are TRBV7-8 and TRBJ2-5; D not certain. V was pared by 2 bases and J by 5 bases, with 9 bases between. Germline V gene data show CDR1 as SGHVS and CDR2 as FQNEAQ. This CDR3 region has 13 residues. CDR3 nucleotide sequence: TGTGCCAGCAGCTTACGACTCGGGGAGACCCAGTACTTC. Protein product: CASSLRLGETQYF.

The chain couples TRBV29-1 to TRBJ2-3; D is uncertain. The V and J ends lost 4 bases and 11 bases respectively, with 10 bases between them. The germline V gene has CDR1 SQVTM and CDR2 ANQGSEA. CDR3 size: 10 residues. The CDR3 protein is CSVGQEGQYF. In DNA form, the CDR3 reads TGCAGCGTTGGGCAGGAAGGGCAGTATTTT.

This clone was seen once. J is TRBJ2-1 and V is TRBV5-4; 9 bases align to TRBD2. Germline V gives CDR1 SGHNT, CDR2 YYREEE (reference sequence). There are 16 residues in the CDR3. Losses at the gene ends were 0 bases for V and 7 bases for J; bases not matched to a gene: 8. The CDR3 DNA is TGTGCCAGCAGCTTGGAGCGCGGGAGGGCCTCTAATGAGCAGTTCTTC. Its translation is CASSLERGRASNEQFF.

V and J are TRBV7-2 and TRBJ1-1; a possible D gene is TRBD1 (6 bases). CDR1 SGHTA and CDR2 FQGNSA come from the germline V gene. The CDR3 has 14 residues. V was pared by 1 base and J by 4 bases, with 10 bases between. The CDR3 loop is CASSLGQVGTEAFF. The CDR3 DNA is TGTGCCAGCAGCTTAGGACAGGTTGGCACTGAAGCTTTCTTT.

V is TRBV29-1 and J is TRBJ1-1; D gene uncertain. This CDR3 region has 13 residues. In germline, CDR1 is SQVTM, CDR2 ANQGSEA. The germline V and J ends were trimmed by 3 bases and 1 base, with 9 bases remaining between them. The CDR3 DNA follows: TGCAGCGTTGAGGGAGTGAGGAACACTGAAGCTTTCTTT. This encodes CSVEGVRNTEAFF.

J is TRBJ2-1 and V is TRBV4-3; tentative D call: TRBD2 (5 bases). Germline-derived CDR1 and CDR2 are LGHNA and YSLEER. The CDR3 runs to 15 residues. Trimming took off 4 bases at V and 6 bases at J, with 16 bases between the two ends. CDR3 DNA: TGCGCCAGCAGCCCCGGTCACGGACTTTCCAATGAGCAGTTCTTC. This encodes CASSPGHGLSNEQFF.

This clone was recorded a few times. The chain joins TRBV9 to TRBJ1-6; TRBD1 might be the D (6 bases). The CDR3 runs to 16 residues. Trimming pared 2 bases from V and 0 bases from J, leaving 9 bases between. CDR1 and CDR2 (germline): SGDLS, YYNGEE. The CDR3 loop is CASSVGQSSYNSPLHF. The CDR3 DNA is TGTGCCAGCAGCGTCGGACAGAGCTCCTATAATTCACCCCTCCACTTT.

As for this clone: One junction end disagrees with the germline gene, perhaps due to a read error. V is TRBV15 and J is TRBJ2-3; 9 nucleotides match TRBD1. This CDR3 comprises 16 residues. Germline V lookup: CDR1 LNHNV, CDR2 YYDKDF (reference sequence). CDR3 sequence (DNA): TGTGCCACCAGCCGAGACGCTACAGGGGGCCCAGATACGCAGTATTTT. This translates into CATSRDATGGPDTQYF.

This CDR3 is CASSQERQGPYEQYF. The CDR3 DNA sequence: TGCGCCAGCAGCCAAGAGAGGCAGGGCCCCTACGAGCAGTACTTC. V gene TRBV4-1 combines with J gene TRBJ2-7, with D possibly matching TRBD1 (5 bases). Trimming pared 0 bases from V and 2 bases from J, leaving 11 bases between. The CDR3 sequence is 15 residues long. Germline loops: CDR1 MGHRA, CDR2 YSYEKL.

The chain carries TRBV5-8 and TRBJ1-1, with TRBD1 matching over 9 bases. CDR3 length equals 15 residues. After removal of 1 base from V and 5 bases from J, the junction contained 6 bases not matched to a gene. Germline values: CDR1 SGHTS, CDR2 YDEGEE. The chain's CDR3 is CASSLKSGQGTEAFF. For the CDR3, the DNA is TGTGCCAGCAGCTTGAAATCTGGACAGGGGACTGAAGCTTTCTTT.

CDR3 sequence: CASASFPFYEQYF. As DNA, the CDR3 is TGTGCCAGTGCTAGCTTCCCTTTCTACGAGCAGTACTTC. The genes are TRBV6-1 and TRBJ2-7, with D tentatively TRBD2 (5 bases). Trimming took off 9 bases at V and 3 bases at J, with 15 bases between the two ends. The CDR3 contains 13 residues. Per germline, CDR1 MNHNS and CDR2 SASEGT.

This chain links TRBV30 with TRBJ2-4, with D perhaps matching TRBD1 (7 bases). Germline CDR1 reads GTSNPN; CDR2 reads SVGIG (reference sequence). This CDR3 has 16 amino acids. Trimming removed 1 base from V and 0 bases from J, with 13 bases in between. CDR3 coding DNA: TGTGCCTGGAGTGAGGGGGCGCGGGGAGCCAAAAACATTCAGTACTTC. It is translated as CAWSEGARGAKNIQYF.

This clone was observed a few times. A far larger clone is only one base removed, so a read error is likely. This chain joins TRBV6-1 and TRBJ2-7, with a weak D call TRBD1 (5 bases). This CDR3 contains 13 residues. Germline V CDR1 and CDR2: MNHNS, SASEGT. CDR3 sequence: CASSEEGFYGQYF. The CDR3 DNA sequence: TGTGCCAGCAGTGAAGAGGGGTTCTACGGGCAGTACTTC.

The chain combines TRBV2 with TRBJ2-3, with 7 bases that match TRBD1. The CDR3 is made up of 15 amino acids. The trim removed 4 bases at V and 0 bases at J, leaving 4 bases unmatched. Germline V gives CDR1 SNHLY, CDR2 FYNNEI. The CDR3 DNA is TGTGCCAGCAGTGGAGGGACAGTCAGCACAGATACGCAGTATTTT. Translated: CASSGGTVSTDTQYF.

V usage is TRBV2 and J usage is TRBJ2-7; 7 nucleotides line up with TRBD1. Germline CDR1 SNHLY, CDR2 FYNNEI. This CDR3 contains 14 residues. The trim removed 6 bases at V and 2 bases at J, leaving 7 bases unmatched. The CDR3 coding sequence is TGTGCCAGCAGACCCAGACAGGGCCCCTACGAGCAGTACGTC. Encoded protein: CASRPRQGPYEQYV.

CDR3 in DNA: TGTGCCAGCAGCCAAGAACGTAGGGGGCGAAGTTTCTTT. This translates into CASSQERRGRSFF. The V gene is TRBV14, the J gene TRBJ1-1; TRBD1 matches 7 bases. This CDR3 region has 13 residues. V lost 0 bases and J lost 13; bases outside the gene matches: 8. In germline, CDR1 is SGHDN, CDR2 FVKESK.